What follows is one T cell receptor beta chain and its context. Its antigen is as yet unknown. The table came from immunoSEQ multiplex PCR; TCRdb's copy has only in-frame clones and leaves some out. Seen here are 90,000 to 100,000 clones, 65% to 80% observed once, and the top ten hold around 2.7%. The study gave focal radiation plus ipilimumab CTLA-4 blockade to patients with chemo-refractory metastatic non-small-cell lung cancer. These data come from a study of radiotherapy plus CTLA-4 blockade in lung cancer. Across the whole study: There were objective responses in around 18% of patients, and over 30% had disease control. Points from the study as a whole: TCR clones originating in tumors grew in number in blood after radiotherapy plus ipilimumab.

CDR3 length equals 15 residues. Germline CDR1 and CDR2: SQVTM and ANQGSEA. V lost 7 bases to trimming and J lost 6 bases; unmatched junction nucleotides: 12. This sequence joins TRBV29-1 and TRBJ2-1; 10 bases fit TRBD2. The input for sequencing was peripheral blood, taken from a patient treated with radiotherapy plus ipilimumab. This sequence originates from a human donor with non-small cell lung cancer who had a partial response to radiotherapy plus ipilimumab. Some clones in this sample may be carry-over from other donors' samples. The CDR3 coding sequence is TGCAGCGCCCCACGGCCCAGCGGGGGGGTCAATGAGCAGTTCTTC. Translated, it gives CSAPRPSGGVNEQFF.